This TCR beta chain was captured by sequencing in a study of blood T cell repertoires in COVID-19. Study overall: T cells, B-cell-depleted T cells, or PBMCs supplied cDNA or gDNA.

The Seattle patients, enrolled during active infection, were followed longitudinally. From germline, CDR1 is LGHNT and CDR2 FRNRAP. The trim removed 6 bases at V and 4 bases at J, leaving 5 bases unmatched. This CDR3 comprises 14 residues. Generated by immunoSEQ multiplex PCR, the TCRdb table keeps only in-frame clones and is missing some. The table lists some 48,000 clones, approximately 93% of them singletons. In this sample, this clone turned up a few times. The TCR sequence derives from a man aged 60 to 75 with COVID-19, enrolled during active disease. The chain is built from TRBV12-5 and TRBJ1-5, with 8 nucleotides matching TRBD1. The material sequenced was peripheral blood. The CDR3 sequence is CASGPGGLNQPQHF. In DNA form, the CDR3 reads TGTGCTAGTGGCCCAGGGGGCCTTAATCAGCCCCAGCATTTT.